This TCR beta chain was sequenced in a study of identical twins (dated by TCRdb to 2016 to 2018). Turning to the overall study: The study deep-sequenced TCR alpha and beta repertoires from monozygotic twins, unrelated adults of various ages and cord blood to test whether fetal clonotypes persist. Replicate twin experiments were performed at different times using different library preparation protocols to rule out contamination.

Only healthy Caucasian donors were included. Three pairs of female monozygotic twins, all aged 18 to 29 years, made up the twin cohort. RNA for TCR libraries was isolated from peripheral blood mononuclear cells. Points the paper makes about the study in general: Invariant T cells such as MAIT and iNKT could partly confound zero-insertion analyses, though diverse VJ usage argued against this for most clonotypes. Out-of-frame TCR alpha sharing in monozygotic twins was systematically underestimated by recombination models, whereas sharing between unrelated individuals was in agreement with the recombination models. Because the same donors could not be followed over many years, conclusions were based on cross-sectional statistical analysis. Compared with coincidental sharing between unrelated individuals, out-of-frame TCR alpha sequences shared between twins had an excess of sequences with low generation probability. Fewer insertions were carried by abundant cord blood beta clonotypes, a similar but weaker trend appeared in young adult naive repertoires, and no such trend appeared in memory repertoires. The excess sharing between twins in beta out-of-frame sequences was weaker because fewer shared sequences reduced the signal-to-noise ratio.

This clonotype was seen ten or more times. What this receptor recognizes is not known. It has no much larger one-base neighbor in the sample; base qualities were not kept. Receptor amplification or capture employed 5' RACE. Sequencing took place on an Illumina HiSeq 2000. A universal primer binding site was added through template switching, and the final cDNA carried a unique molecular identifier so that TCR cDNA molecules could be counted accurately. First-strand cDNA for TCR alpha and beta chains was synthesized from specific primers in the conserved constant-segment region. To control for contamination, each cDNA library was double barcoded with a SMART-Mk sample barcode plus Illumina barcodes. TruSeq adapter sequences, together with Illumina sample barcodes, were added in two successive PCR steps. Sequencing of the TCR alpha and beta cDNA libraries was done on the Illumina HiSeq platform using custom primers. The paper's processing steps were these. MiGEC was used to process raw reads and extract unique molecular identifiers, and MiXCR was used to find CDR3 positions. Recombination models were inferred per individual with the repgenHMM and IGoR tools using an EM algorithm. Shared clonotypes were analyzed with the tcR package in R, and sharing was normalized by the product of cloneset sizes. To study raw recombination free of thymic and clonal selection effects, out-of-frame nonproductive sequences were analyzed. In TCRdb, the public reads were trimmed at Q25 with fastp and aligned with MiXCR, with productive beta chains retained. Identical CDR3 proteins give one entry, which carries the most common genes and DNA. The V and J calls shown here were made by TCRdb, not taken from the authors' results. In all, the sample holds some 630,000 distinct CDR3 sequences, and about 7.6% of those were seen once. The biggest ten clones account for 1.6% of the sample.

The CDR3 numbers 16 residues from cysteine through phenylalanine. Only the CDR3 region is kept as DNA, spanning 48 bases read in frame from base 1. V is cut back by 0 bases and J by 7 bases, with 8 bases in the junction unmatched. From the germline V gene, CDR1 is SGHRS and CDR2 is YFSETQ. The sample also formed part of further work on yellow fever vaccine responses in identical twins. Drawing on the second study: The authors reported that the T cell response to vaccination in identical twins appeared partly convergent and partly personalized. Focusing on identical twins, the study followed the T cell clones that responded to the vaccine, and did so with precision.

Rearrangement joined TRBV5-1 to TRBJ2-1; 9 junctional bases match TRBD2. This TCR was sampled from a woman in her late teens or twenties in good health. Input material: PBMCs. CDR3 region: CASSLGSGGRLNEQFF. The nucleotide sequence reads as follows: TGCGCCAGCAGCTTGGGAAGCGGGGGGCGTTTGAATGAGCAGTTCTTC. The variable domain in full, with residues beyond the CDR3 obtained from the reference TRBV5-1 and TRBJ2-1 genes, is KAGVTQTPRYLIKTRGQQVTLSCSPISGHRSVSWYQQTPGQGLQFLFEYFSETQRNKGNFPGRFSGRQFSNSRSEMNVSTLELGDSALYLCASSLGSGGRLNEQFFGPGTRLTVL.